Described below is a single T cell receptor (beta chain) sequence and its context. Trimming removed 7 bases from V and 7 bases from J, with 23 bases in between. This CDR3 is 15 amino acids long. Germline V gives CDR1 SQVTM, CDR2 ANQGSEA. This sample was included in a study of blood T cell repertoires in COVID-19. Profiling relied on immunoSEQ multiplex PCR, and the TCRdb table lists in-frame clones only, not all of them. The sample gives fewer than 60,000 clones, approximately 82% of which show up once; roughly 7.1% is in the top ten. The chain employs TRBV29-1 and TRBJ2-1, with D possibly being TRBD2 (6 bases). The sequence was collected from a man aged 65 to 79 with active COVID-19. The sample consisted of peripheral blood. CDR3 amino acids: CSAMGGVGRWNEQFF. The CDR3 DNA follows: TGCAGCGCCATGGGGGGAGTTGGGAGGTGGAATGAGCAGTTCTTC.